The T cell receptor beta chain described here comes from a study of shared T cell receptors in the human thymus. Produced via immunoSEQ multiplex PCR; TCRdb's table is partial and in-frame only. The sample lists hundreds of thousands of clones; around 87% were seen once. The CDR3 runs to 14 residues. V lost 2 bases and J lost 5; bases outside the gene matches: 5. CDR1 is MNHNS and CDR2 is SASEGT in the germline V gene. The same specimen was also included in a second study, on human thymus T cells. That source reports: Repertoires sampled from thymus and blood appeared biased in V and J gene usage.

The sequenced sample was thymocytes. The TCR originated in a boy under three years old with a congenital heart defect. This chain uses TRBV6-1 with TRBJ2-7, with TRBD2 identical over 8 bases. The CDR3 spells CASSEKRECNEQYF. The CDR3 bases are TGTGCCAGCAGTGAAAAGCGGGAGTGCAACGAGCAGTACTTC.